This T cell receptor (beta chain) was profiled in a study of T-cell memory formation after mild COVID-19. This clonotype has at least ten counts. Its antigen is not known. Between the trimmed V and J ends, which lost 3 bases and 3 bases, there was a span of 9 bases. The CDR3 spans 13 residues. CDR1 is SGHAT and CDR2 is FQNNGV in the germline V gene. TCRdb analysed the 5' RACE reads with MiXCR anew, one entry per CDR3 protein. Altogether approximately 100,000 distinct CDR3 sequences are present, over 15% being singletons, with the ten largest covering 28%. Overall study results and limits: Mostly located in CM and EM were contracting CD4+ clones, with contracting CD8+ clones located in EMRA.

This TCR derives from an adult woman who had mild COVID-19 (a few samples of this study predate the infection). Cell type and time point are not known. The chain combines TRBV11-2 with TRBJ2-7; D is perhaps TRBD1 or TRBD2 (5 bases each). The specimen was PBMCs or a T cell subset sorted from them (not recorded which). Here the CDR3 DNA reads TGTGCCAGCAGCTTCGGGACGCTCTACGAGCAGTACTTC. This sequence encodes CASSFGTLYEQYF.